The 20 T cell receptor beta chains reported below all come from one sample, sequenced in a study of T-cell reconstitution after alpha-beta-depleted transplantation in children. Preparation of the TCRbeta library used unique molecular identifiers. TCRdb redid the calling of the PCR reads with MiXCR, one entry per CDR3 protein. The profile covers 640,000 or so distinct CDR3 sequences, with roughly 15% appearing a single time and 0.9% to 1.2% taken by the ten largest. The source was PBMCs from the stem cell graft donor, collected from the stem cell graft. These receptors all stem from a human donor who donated a stem cell graft to a child with acute myeloid leukemia.

Ten or more counts support this clonotype. This chain links TRBV9 with TRBJ2-1; possibly TRBD2 for D (6 bases). Germline-derived CDR1 and CDR2 are SGDLS and YYNGEE. The CDR3 runs 15 residues. V was pared by 0 bases and J by 5 bases, with 12 bases between. CDR3 protein: CASSVGGAGNNEQFF. The CDR3 coding sequence is TGTGCCAGCAGCGTAGGAGGTGCGGGAAACAATGAGCAGTTCTTC.

The V gene is TRBV29-1, the J gene TRBJ2-7; D gene unclear. V lost 5 bases and J 0 bases, leaving 2 bases between the germline ends. Per the germline V gene, CDR1 is SQVTM and CDR2 is ANQGSEA. This CDR3 comprises 10 residues. The CDR3 region has the DNA TGCAGCGTTTTCTCCTACGAGCAGTACGTC. Residues: CSVFSYEQYV.

Ten or more counts support this clonotype. This chain joins TRBV28 and TRBJ1-1, with D perhaps TRBD1 (5 bases). With 10 bases removed from V and 9 bases from J, the gap between germline ends came to 15 bases. CDR1 is MDHEN, CDR2 SYDVKM, per germline. The CDR3 has 11 residues. CDR3: CAILLQGKAFF. The DNA of the CDR3 is TGTGCCATCCTTCTCCAGGGAAAAGCTTTCTTT.

There are a few counts of this clonotype. V gene TRBV5-1 combines with J gene TRBJ2-3; perhaps TRBD2 as D (5 bases). Trimming took 1 base from V and 6 from J, leaving 24 bases between them. This CDR3 has 18 amino acids. CDR1 is SGHRS and CDR2 is YFSETQ in the germline V gene. The CDR3 region is CASSLPRGGDPEPDTQYF. The CDR3 DNA follows: TGCGCCAGCAGCTTGCCCCGGGGTGGAGATCCCGAGCCGGATACGCAGTATTTT.

Only a few counts were recorded for this clonotype. V usage is TRBV11-2 and J usage is TRBJ1-2, with TRBD1 matching 9 bases. This CDR3 contains 16 residues. J lost 3 bases, V lost 0 bases, and 5 bases had no gene match. The germline CDR1 and CDR2 sequences are SGHAT and FQNNGV. This chain's CDR3 is CASSLDVGTGHYGYTF. As DNA, the CDR3 is TGTGCCAGCAGCTTAGACGTTGGGACAGGGCACTATGGCTACACCTTC. Together with reference TRBV11-2 and TRBJ1-2, the CDR3 gives the full variable domain: EAGVAQSPRYKIIEKRQSVAFWCNPISGHATLYWYQQILGQGPKLLIQFQNNGVVDDSQLPKDRFSAERLKGVDSTLKIQPAKLEDSAVYLCASSLDVGTGHYGYTFGSGTRLTVV.

J is TRBJ2-3 and V is TRBV4-3, with D perhaps assigned TRBD1 or TRBD2 (5 bases each). Trimming cost V 3 bases and J 0 bases, with 13 bases left between them. CDR3 length: 16 amino acids. Looked up from germline, CDR1 is LGHNA and CDR2 is YSLEER. The CDR3, as DNA: TGCGCCAGCAGCCACGGGGAGACAGACAGCACAGATACGCAGTATTTT. This gives the protein CASSHGETDSTDTQYF.

This clonotype was recorded many times. The CDR3 region has the DNA TGTGCCAGCAGTTCCGGGACAGGGCACAATGAGCAGTTCTTC. Translation gives CASSSGTGHNEQFF. The chain carries TRBV27 and TRBJ2-1; 9 bases map to TRBD1. Germline V gene data show CDR1 as MNHEY and CDR2 as SMNVEV (reference sequence). The CDR3 is made up of 14 amino acids. V gave up 4 bases and J gave up 5 bases; unmatched junction bases: 3.

The chain links TRBV7-3 to TRBJ2-1, with a tentative D call TRBD2 (6 bases). The V and J ends lost 4 bases and 8 bases respectively, with 21 bases between them. Looked up from germline, CDR1 is SGHTA and CDR2 is FQGTGA. The CDR3 has 16 amino acids. The CDR3, as DNA: TGTGCCAGCAGCTCCCTGGGCCCCAAGGGACTTTATGAGCAGTTCTTC. Residues: CASSSLGPKGLYEQFF.

The table lists this clonotype with many counts. V usage is TRBV5-1 and J usage is TRBJ2-1; TRBD2 aligns across 7 bases. Germline V CDR1 and CDR2: SGHRS, YFSETQ. V was pared by 4 bases and J by 9 bases, with 10 bases of the junction left unmatched. The length of the CDR3 is 14 residues. DNA of the CDR3: TGCGCCAGCAGCGAACGGGAGGACGGTCTTGAGCAGTTCTTC. Its protein is CASSEREDGLEQFF.

This chain joins TRBV28 and TRBJ2-1; the D gene is possibly TRBD2 (5 bases). V was cut by 6 bases and J by 9 bases, with 12 bases left in between. Germline assignment: CDR1 MDHEN and CDR2 SYDVKM. CDR3 size: 12 residues. CDR3 in DNA: TGTGCCAGCAGGACGCCTGGAGGTGAGCAGTTCTTC. It specifies CASRTPGGEQFF. Complete variable domain (other parts from reference TRBV28 and TRBJ2-1): DVKVTQSSRYLVKRTGEKVFLECVQDMDHENMFWYRQDPGLGLRLIYFSYDVKMKEKGDIPEGYSVSREKKERFSLILESASTNQTSMYLCASRTPGGEQFFGPGTRLTVL.

This clonotype has at least ten counts. V is TRBV15 and J is TRBJ2-3; 11 nucleotides agree with TRBD1. Germline loops: CDR1 LNHNV, CDR2 YYDKDF (reference sequence). After removal of 1 base from V and 6 bases from J, the junction contained 3 bases not matched to a gene. This CDR3 has 15 amino acids. The CDR3 sequence is CATSRAGTGGDTQYF. As DNA, the CDR3 is TGTGCCACCAGCAGAGCTGGGACAGGGGGTGATACGCAGTATTTT.

The sample holds a few counts of this clonotype. The chain combines TRBV6-1 with TRBJ1-3, with a possible D match to TRBD1 (5 bases). V was clipped by 6 bases and J by 4 bases, with 19 bases between them. The CDR3 runs 16 residues. Per germline, CDR1 MNHNS and CDR2 SASEGT. CDR3 amino acids: CASRSQTGAFGNTIYF. In DNA, the CDR3 is TGTGCCAGCAGATCTCAAACAGGAGCCTTCGGAAACACCATATATTTT.

The chain combines TRBV21-1 with TRBJ2-7. TRBV21-1 is a pseudogene locus. The CDR3 covers 16 residues. CDR3 residues: CASSKDDSGTSYEQYF. The DNA for the CDR3 is TGTGCCAGCAGCAAAGACGATTCAGGGACCTCCTACGAGCAGTACTTC.

A note on this clonotype: A read error may be the cause here, since a much bigger clone is one base away. This chain connects TRBV15 to TRBJ2-1; D ambiguous. Trimming shortened V by 0 bases and J by 3 bases, and 9 bases separated the two germline ends. The CDR3 is 15 amino acids. Germline lookup yields CDR1 LNHNV and CDR2 YYDKDF (reference sequence). The DNA for the CDR3 is TGTGCCACCAGCAGAGACAGGAGCTACTACAATGAGCAGTTCTTC. Protein: CATSRDRSYYNEQFF.

This chain links TRBV4-3 with TRBJ1-4; 8 bases are a match to TRBD1. From germline, CDR1 is LGHNA and CDR2 YSLEER. The CDR3 consists of 16 residues. V gave up 1 base and J gave up 10 bases; unmatched junction bases: 11. The CDR3 DNA follows: TGCGCCAGCAGCCAAGGGGGACAGGCAGAAGTTGGAAAACTGTTTTTT. Its protein product is CASSQGGQAEVGKLFF.

The chain joins TRBV6-2 or TRBV6-3 to TRBJ1-1, with 9 bases fitting TRBD1. Germline V gene lookup returns CDR1 MNHEY and CDR2 SVGEGT. The V segment lost 6 bases and the J segment 9 bases; nucleotides outside the gene matches: 11. This CDR3 contains 14 residues. In DNA form, the CDR3 reads TGTGCCAGCAGCGATAGACAGGGGGATGTTCAAGCTTTCTTT. It encodes CASSDRQGDVQAFF.

This clonotype was seen ten or more times. J is TRBJ1-6 and V is TRBV5-4, with 7 bases that match TRBD1. The junction had 3 bases not matched to a gene; V was cut back by 1 base and J by 8 bases. CDR1 SGHNT and CDR2 YYREEE come from the germline V gene (reference sequence). CDR3 size: 14 residues. The CDR3 spells CASSLRQGDSPLHF. The CDR3 nucleotides read TGTGCCAGCAGCTTGAGACAGGGTGATTCACCCCTCCACTTT.

This clonotype was seen at least ten times. The chain recombines TRBV20-1 with TRBJ1-5; 10 nucleotides align to TRBD1. V dropped 5 bases and J dropped 3; count of bases not matched to a gene: 4. Germline loops: CDR1 DFQATT, CDR2 SNEGSKA (reference sequence). The CDR3 is made up of 14 amino acids. The CDR3 DNA is TGCAGTGCTCGACAGGGGGCTCCCAATCAGCCCCAGCATTTT. Protein sequence: CSARQGAPNQPQHF.

This clonotype was recorded many times. V is TRBV6-1 and J is TRBJ2-7; 7 nucleotides agree with TRBD1. Germline CDR1 is MNHNS and CDR2 is SASEGT. J gave up 0 bases and V 6 bases, and 5 bases lay outside the gene matches. The CDR3 is 14 residues long. The CDR3 loop is CASRPGQSSYEQYV. The CDR3, as DNA: TGTGCCAGCAGGCCGGGACAGAGCTCCTACGAGCAGTACGTC.

Comments on this clonotype: This sequence may be a read error, since a much larger clone differs from it by one base. This chain joins TRBV29-1 and TRBJ2-2, with D tentatively TRBD1 (6 bases). V was trimmed by 3 bases and J by 5 bases, leaving 13 bases between them. This CDR3 contains 14 residues. Germline V gives CDR1 SQVTM, CDR2 ANQGSEA. CDR3 sequence reads: CSVEDTGKTGELFF. The CDR3 bases are TGCAGCGTTGAGGATACAGGGAAGACCGGGGAGCTGTTTTTT.